The 26 T cell receptor beta chains below were found in one sample sequenced in a study of cytomegalovirus exposure and HLA in healthy donors. In the PCR, 60 Vbeta and 13 Jbeta primers were used. TCRdb's table, derived via immunoSEQ multiplex PCR, lists solely in-frame clones and lacks some. This table has roughly 160,000 clones, roughly 79% appearing once. The sample consisted of PBMCs. The receptor set was obtained from a man under 40 in good health and CMV-seronegative.

The CDR3 DNA reads TGTGCCAGCAGCAGGACGGGGAATTCACCCCTCCACTTT. This codes for CASSRTGNSPLHF. This rearrangement joins TRBV28 to TRBJ1-6; D is uncertain. Looked up from germline, CDR1 is MDHEN and CDR2 is SYDVKM. There are 13 residues in the CDR3. Trimming removed 6 bases from V and 7 bases from J, with 10 bases in between.

This clone was detected only once. The CDR3: CASSLETSGVYEQYF. CDR3 nucleotides: TGTGCCAGCAGCTTAGAGACTAGCGGGGTCTACGAGCAGTACTTC. The chain has TRBV7-8 and TRBJ2-7; 11 positions agree with TRBD2. CDR1 and CDR2 from the germline V gene are SGHVS and FQNEAQ. The CDR3 contains 15 residues. J lost 3 bases, V lost 1 base, and 2 bases had no gene match.

The V gene is TRBV9, the J gene TRBJ2-1, with 13 nucleotides matching TRBD2. Unmatched junction bases numbered 5, after V lost 4 bases and J lost 7 bases. In germline, CDR1 is SGDLS, CDR2 YYNGEE. CDR3 length equals 15 residues. CDR3 loop: CASSLGLAGSNEQFF. For the CDR3, the DNA is TGTGCCAGCAGCCTGGGACTAGCGGGATCAAATGAGCAGTTCTTC.

The chain has TRBV7-2 and TRBJ2-5; tentatively, D is TRBD2 (6 bases). Trimming removed 1 base at V and 1 base at J, with 13 bases between. Per germline, CDR1 SGHTA and CDR2 FQGNSA. This CDR3 has 16 amino acids. CDR3 in DNA: TGTGCCAGCAGCTTAGGGCGGGGTCCGACCCAAGAGACCCAGTACTTC. This gives the protein CASSLGRGPTQETQYF.

V is TRBV7-2 and J is TRBJ2-3; unclear D gene. This CDR3 spans 12 amino acids. Trimming removed 5 bases from V and 5 bases from J, with 8 bases in between. Looked up from germline, CDR1 is SGHTA and CDR2 is FQGNSA. The CDR3 sequence: CASSPSRDTQYF. CDR3 coding DNA: TGTGCCAGCAGCCCCTCGAGAGATACGCAGTATTTT. The variable domain in full, completed from reference TRBV7-2 and TRBJ2-3, reads GAGVSQSPSNKVTEKGKDVELRCDPISGHTALYWYRQSLGQGLEFLIYFQGNSAPDKSGLPSDRFSAERTGGSVSTLTIQRTQQEDSAVYLCASSPSRDTQYFGPGTRLTVL.

V usage is TRBV5-1 and J usage is TRBJ1-1; 9 bases agree with TRBD1. Trimming cost V 1 base and J 3 bases; bases outside gene matches: 4. There are 15 residues in the CDR3. Germline values: CDR1 SGHRS, CDR2 YFSETQ. This CDR3 is CASSLTDRGDTEAFF. As DNA, the CDR3 is TGCGCCAGCAGCTTGACGGACAGGGGTGACACTGAAGCTTTCTTT.

The CDR3 DNA is TGTGCCAGCAGTTTTCAGCTACCAGGGAACTCCTATAATTCACCCCTCCACTTT. Translating it yields CASSFQLPGNSYNSPLHF. This chain connects TRBV27 to TRBJ1-6, with D possibly TRBD1 on 5 matching bases. The length of the CDR3 is 18 residues. From germline, CDR1 is MNHEY and CDR2 SMNVEV (reference sequence). The germline V and J ends were trimmed by 3 bases and 0 bases, with 15 bases remaining between them.

The V call is TRBV18, the J call TRBJ2-1, with TRBD1 matching 12 bases. In germline, CDR1 is KGHSH, CDR2 LQKENI. Trimming removed 6 bases from V and 6 bases from J; junction bases left unmatched: 6. The CDR3 totals 15 residues. The CDR3 sequence: CASSSGTGGSNEQFF. CDR3 in DNA: TGTGCCAGCTCCTCCGGGACAGGGGGCTCCAATGAGCAGTTCTTC.

This rearrangement joins TRBV10-3 to TRBJ2-5; 11 bases line up with TRBD2. Per germline, CDR1 ENHRY and CDR2 SYGVKD. With V trimmed by 3 bases and J by 4 bases, 13 bases remained unmatched. The CDR3 loop spans 18 amino acids. CDR3 residues: CAISDPLTSGDDLETQYF. The CDR3 DNA follows: TGTGCCATCAGTGACCCCCTGACTAGCGGGGATGACTTAGAGACCCAGTACTTC.

This sequence joins TRBV6-5 and TRBJ2-3; the D gene is possibly TRBD1 (8 bases). The CDR3 spans 15 residues. Trimming shortened V by 6 bases and J by 4 bases, and 17 bases separated the two germline ends. Germline-derived CDR1 and CDR2 are MNHEY and SVGAGI. CDR3 nucleotide sequence: TGTGCCAGCAGCCAGACAGGGGAGGGCCCAGATACGCAGTATTTT. Protein sequence: CASSQTGEGPDTQYF.

This chain uses TRBV4-2 with TRBJ2-7; TRBD2 agrees at 11 bases. Germline CDR1 is LGHNA and CDR2 is YNFKEQ. The CDR3 is made up of 15 amino acids. Germline trimming cut 3 bases from V and 3 bases from J; bases unmatched to any gene: 4. The CDR3: CASSQEGLADYEQYF. As DNA, the CDR3 is TGTGCCAGCAGCCAGGAGGGACTAGCGGACTACGAGCAGTACTTC.

The J gene is TRBJ1-4, the V gene TRBV6-5; the match to TRBD1 covers 8 bases. Germline assignment: CDR1 MNHEY and CDR2 SVGAGI. The trim removed 4 bases at V and 5 bases at J, leaving 9 bases unmatched. The CDR3 covers 16 residues. The CDR3 here is CASSSTGTGPNEKLFF. DNA for the CDR3: TGTGCCAGCAGTTCAACCGGGACAGGCCCGAATGAAAAACTGTTTTTT.

The chain is built from TRBV12-1 and TRBJ2-3; the D call of TRBD1 is as the table states it, not checked on the DNA. TRBV12-1 constitutes a pseudogene. This CDR3 is built from 11 residues. The CDR3 bases are TGTGCCAGCACACAGAGAGATACGCAGTATTTT. Its translation is CASTQRDTQYF.

This sequence joins TRBV5-1 and TRBJ2-5; D is uncertain. This CDR3 is built from 11 residues. The germline V and J ends were trimmed by 2 bases and 5 bases, with 4 bases remaining between them. CDR1 is SGHRS, CDR2 YFSETQ, per germline. The chain's CDR3 is CASSFLETQYF. The CDR3 region has the DNA TGCGCCAGCAGCTTTCTGGAGACCCAGTACTTC.

The rearrangement uses TRBV2 and TRBJ2-3; 11 nucleotides align to TRBD2. J lost 2 bases, V lost 7 bases, and 5 bases had no gene match. This CDR3 comprises 15 residues. CDR1 is SNHLY and CDR2 is FYNNEI in the germline V gene. The CDR3 spells CASKLAGDLTDTQYF. CDR3 DNA sequence: TGTGCCAGCAAACTAGCGGGGGATCTCACAGATACGCAGTATTTT. The full variable domain, completed using reference TRBV2 and TRBJ2-3, is EPEVTQTPSHQVTQMGQEVILRCVPISNHLYFYWYRQILGQKVEFLVSFYNNEISEKSEIFDDQFSVERPDGSNFTLKIRSTKLEDSAMYFCASKLAGDLTDTQYFGPGTRLTVL.

V usage is TRBV6-5 and J usage is TRBJ2-7; D gene unclear. Germline CDR1 and CDR2: MNHEY and SVGAGI. CDR3 length equals 14 residues. V lost 6 bases and J lost 0, with 12 bases in between. The CDR3 bases are TGTGCCAGCAGACCCCAGTGGAGCTCCTACGAGCAGTACTTC. This codes for CASRPQWSSYEQYF.

This chain connects TRBV30 to TRBJ2-5; TRBD2 matches at 11 bases. The J segment lost 6 bases and the V segment lost 3 bases, leaving 6 bases of the junction unmatched. The CDR3 contains 14 residues. Germline CDR1 is GTSNPN and CDR2 is SVGIG (reference sequence). The DNA of the CDR3 is TGTGCCTGGAGGGATACTAGCGGGGGTCAGACCCAGTACTTC. Its protein is CAWRDTSGGQTQYF.

CDR3 region: CASSSPLAGGLGTQYF. The CDR3 DNA sequence: TGTGCCAGCAGCTCCCCACTAGCGGGGGGCCTTGGTACGCAGTATTTT. V is TRBV7-2 and J is TRBJ2-3, with 12 positions matching TRBD2. CDR3 length: 16 residues. The ends lost 4 bases at V and 8 bases at J; junction bases unmatched: 10. Germline V CDR1 and CDR2: SGHTA, FQGNSA. Filled out from reference TRBV7-2 and TRBJ2-3, the complete variable domain reads GAGVSQSPSNKVTEKGKDVELRCDPISGHTALYWYRQSLGQGLEFLIYFQGNSAPDKSGLPSDRFSAERTGGSVSTLTIQRTQQEDSAVYLCASSSPLAGGLGTQYFGPGTRLTVL.

The V call is TRBV28, the J call TRBJ1-3, with D uncertain. Trimming removed 8 bases from V and 4 bases from J, with 15 bases in between. The CDR3 is made up of 14 amino acids. Per germline, CDR1 MDHEN and CDR2 SYDVKM. CDR3 DNA: TGTGCCAGCTGGACTGGAGGGCGGGGAAACACCATATATTTT. This encodes CASWTGGRGNTIYF.

The rearrangement links TRBV6-6 to TRBJ2-7, with TRBD1 as a possible D gene (5 bases). The CDR3 covers 13 residues. Germline-derived CDR1 and CDR2 are MNHNY and SVGAGI (reference sequence). The ends were cut back, 0 bases at V and 4 bases at J, with 7 bases in the middle. CDR3 residues: CASSYSGVYEQYF. Here the CDR3 DNA reads TGTGCCAGCAGTTACTCAGGGGTGTACGAGCAGTACTTC.

V usage is TRBV23-1 and J usage is TRBJ2-3, with 8 bases lining up with TRBD1. TRBV23-1 is classed as an ORF, of uncertain function. After removal of 2 bases from V and 6 bases from J, the junction contained 4 bases not matched to a gene. This CDR3 is 14 amino acids long. DNA for the CDR3: TGCGCCAGCAGTCAACCTGACAGGGGCGATACGCAGTATTTT. The encoded protein is CASSQPDRGDTQYF.

The chain joins TRBV7-3 to TRBJ2-1, with D possibly TRBD1 on 7 matching bases. Trimming left V 5 bases short and J 5 bases short, with 16 bases between. There are 15 residues in the CDR3. From germline, CDR1 is SGHTA and CDR2 FQGTGA. The CDR3 coding sequence is TGTGCCAGCAGCCCCAGGGGGGCCAATGACAATGAGCAGTTCTTC. It specifies CASSPRGANDNEQFF.

The CDR3 DNA sequence: TGTGCCAGCAACGGGTTAAGCGGGACCTACAATGAGCAGTTCTTC. Protein sequence: CASNGLSGTYNEQFF. This chain connects TRBV2 to TRBJ2-1, with 7 bases identical to TRBD2. Germline-derived CDR1 and CDR2 are SNHLY and FYNNEI. The trim removed 7 bases at V and 2 bases at J, leaving 8 bases unmatched. The CDR3 contains 15 residues.

The chain has TRBV4-3 and TRBJ2-7, with no clear D. Germline V CDR1 and CDR2: LGHNA, YSLEER. This CDR3 contains 15 residues. Between the trimmed V and J ends, which lost 0 bases and 2 bases, there was a span of 11 bases. CDR3 DNA: TGCGCCAGCAGCCAAGATGGGCAGTCCCCCTACGAGCAGTACTTC. It encodes CASSQDGQSPYEQYF.

The chain carries TRBV7-9 and TRBJ2-2, with 9 bases lining up with TRBD2. Germline CDR1 is SEHNR and CDR2 is FQNEAQ (reference sequence). V dropped 3 bases and J dropped 2; count of bases not matched to a gene: 4. The CDR3 consists of 16 residues. CDR3 protein: CASSFRLAVNTGELFF. In DNA form, the CDR3 reads TGTGCCAGCAGCTTCCGACTAGCGGTCAACACCGGGGAGCTGTTTTTT. The variable domain in full, with the rest retrieved from reference TRBV7-9 and TRBJ2-2, is DTGVSQNPRHKITKRGQNVTFRCDPISEHNRLYWYRQTLGQGPEFLTYFQNEAQLEKSRLLSDRFSAERPKGSFSTLEIQRTEQGDSAMYLCASSFRLAVNTGELFFGEGSRLTVL.

V is TRBV4-3 and J is TRBJ2-5; 8 bases agree with TRBD1. V gave up 0 bases and J gave up 5 bases; unmatched junction bases: 8. The CDR3 runs to 16 residues. The germline V gene encodes CDR1 LGHNA and CDR2 YSLEER. The CDR3 is CASSQDGTGFGETQYF. CDR3 in DNA: TGCGCCAGCAGCCAAGACGGGACAGGATTCGGGGAGACCCAGTACTTC.